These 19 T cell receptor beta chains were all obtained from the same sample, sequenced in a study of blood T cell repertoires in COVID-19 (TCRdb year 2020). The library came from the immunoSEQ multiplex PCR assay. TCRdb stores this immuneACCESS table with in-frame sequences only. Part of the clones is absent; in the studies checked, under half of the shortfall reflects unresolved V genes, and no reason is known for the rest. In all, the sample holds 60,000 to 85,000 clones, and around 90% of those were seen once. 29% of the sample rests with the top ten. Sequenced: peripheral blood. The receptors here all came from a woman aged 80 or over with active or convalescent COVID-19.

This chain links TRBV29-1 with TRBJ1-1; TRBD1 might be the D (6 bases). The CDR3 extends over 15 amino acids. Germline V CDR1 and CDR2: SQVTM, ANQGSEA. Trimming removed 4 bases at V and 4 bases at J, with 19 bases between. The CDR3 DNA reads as TGCAGCGTTGGGTTCGGGGGGGGCGGAAGCACTGAAGCTTTCTTT. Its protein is CSVGFGGGGSTEAFF.

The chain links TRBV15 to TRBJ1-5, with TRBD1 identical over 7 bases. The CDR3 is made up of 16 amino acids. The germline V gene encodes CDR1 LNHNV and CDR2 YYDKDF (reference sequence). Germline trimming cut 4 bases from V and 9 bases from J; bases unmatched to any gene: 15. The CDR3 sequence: CATSTTGALATSPQHF. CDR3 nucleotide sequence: TGTGCCACCAGCACAACAGGGGCCCTCGCGACATCGCCCCAGCATTTT.

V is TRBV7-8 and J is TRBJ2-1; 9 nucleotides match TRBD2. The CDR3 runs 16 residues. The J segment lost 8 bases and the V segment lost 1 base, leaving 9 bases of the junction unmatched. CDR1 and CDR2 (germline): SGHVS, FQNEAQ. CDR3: CASSLVGGGAVDEQFF. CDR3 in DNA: TGTGCCAGCAGCTTAGTCGGCGGGGGGGCTGTGGATGAGCAGTTCTTC.

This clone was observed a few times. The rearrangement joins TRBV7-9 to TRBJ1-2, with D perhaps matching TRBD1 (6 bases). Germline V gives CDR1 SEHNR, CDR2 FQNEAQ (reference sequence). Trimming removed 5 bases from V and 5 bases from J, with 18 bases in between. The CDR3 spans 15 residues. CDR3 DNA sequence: TGTGCCAGCAGCCCCATGGACAGCCGGCGGTATGGCTACACCTTC. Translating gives CASSPMDSRRYGYTF.

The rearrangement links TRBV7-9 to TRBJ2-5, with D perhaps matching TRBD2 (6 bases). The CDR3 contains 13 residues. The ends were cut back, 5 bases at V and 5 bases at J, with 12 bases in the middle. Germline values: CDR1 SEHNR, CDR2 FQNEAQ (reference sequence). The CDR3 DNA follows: TGTGCCAGCAGCCCACGCGGGATTGAGACCCAGTACTTC. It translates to CASSPRGIETQYF.

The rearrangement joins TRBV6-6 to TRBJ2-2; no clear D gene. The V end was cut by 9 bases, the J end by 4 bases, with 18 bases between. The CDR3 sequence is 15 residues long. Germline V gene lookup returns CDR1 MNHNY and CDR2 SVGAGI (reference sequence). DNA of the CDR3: TGTGCCAGTACATGGCTAACGAGGCGCACCGGGGAGCTGTTTTTT. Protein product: CASTWLTRRTGELFF.

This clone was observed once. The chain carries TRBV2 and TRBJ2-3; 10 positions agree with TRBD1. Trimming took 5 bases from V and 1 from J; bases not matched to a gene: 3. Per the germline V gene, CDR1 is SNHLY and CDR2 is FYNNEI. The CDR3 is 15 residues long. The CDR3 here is CASSLGTGGTDTQYF. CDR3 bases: TGTGCCAGCAGTTTGGGGACAGGGGGCACAGATACGCAGTATTTT.

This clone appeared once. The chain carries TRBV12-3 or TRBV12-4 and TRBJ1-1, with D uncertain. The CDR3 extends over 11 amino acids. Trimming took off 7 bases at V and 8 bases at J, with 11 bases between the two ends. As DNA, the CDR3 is TGTGCCAGCATTCTGCGGTCCGAAGCTTTCTTT. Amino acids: CASILRSEAFF.

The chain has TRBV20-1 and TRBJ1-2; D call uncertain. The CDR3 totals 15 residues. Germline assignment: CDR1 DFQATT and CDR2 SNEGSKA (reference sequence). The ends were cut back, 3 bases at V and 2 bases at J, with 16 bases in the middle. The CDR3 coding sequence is TGCAGTGCTAGTCAAAGACACTCCGCGAACTATGGCTACACCTTC. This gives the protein CSASQRHSANYGYTF.

The DNA for the CDR3 is TGTGCCTGTGCGAGGACTAGAGGTTCAGATACGCAGTATTTT. Translating gives CACARTRGSDTQYF. The V gene is TRBV30, the J gene TRBJ2-3; TRBD2 agrees at 7 bases. The germline V gene encodes CDR1 GTSNPN and CDR2 SVGIG (reference sequence). CDR3 length equals 14 residues. V trimming: 6 bases; J trimming: 4 bases; junction bases outside the gene matches: 10.

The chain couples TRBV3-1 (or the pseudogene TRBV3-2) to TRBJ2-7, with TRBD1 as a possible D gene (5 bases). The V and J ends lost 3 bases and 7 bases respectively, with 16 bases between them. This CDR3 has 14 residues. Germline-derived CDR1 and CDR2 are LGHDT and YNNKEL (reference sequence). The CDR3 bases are TGTGCCAGCAGCCACCCTGTGTTGGGGCATGAGCAGTACTTC. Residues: CASSHPVLGHEQYF.

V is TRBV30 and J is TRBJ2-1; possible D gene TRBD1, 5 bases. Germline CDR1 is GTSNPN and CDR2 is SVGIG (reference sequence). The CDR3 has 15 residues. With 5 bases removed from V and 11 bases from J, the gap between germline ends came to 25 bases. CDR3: CAWSKRGTGLMKQFF. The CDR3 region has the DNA TGTGCCTGGTCGAAAAGGGGTACGGGCCTAATGAAGCAGTTCTTC.

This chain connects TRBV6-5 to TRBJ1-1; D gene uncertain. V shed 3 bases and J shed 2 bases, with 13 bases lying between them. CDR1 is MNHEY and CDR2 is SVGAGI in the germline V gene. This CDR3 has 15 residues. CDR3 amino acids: CASSYTSHLNTEAFF. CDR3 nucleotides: TGTGCCAGCAGTTATACATCCCACCTTAACACTGAAGCTTTCTTT.

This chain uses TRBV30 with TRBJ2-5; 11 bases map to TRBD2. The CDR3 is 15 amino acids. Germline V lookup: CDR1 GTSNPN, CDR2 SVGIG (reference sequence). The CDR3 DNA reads TGTGCGATTGTCGAGAGACTAGCGGGGCAAGAGACCCAGTACTTC. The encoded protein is CAIVERLAGQETQYF.

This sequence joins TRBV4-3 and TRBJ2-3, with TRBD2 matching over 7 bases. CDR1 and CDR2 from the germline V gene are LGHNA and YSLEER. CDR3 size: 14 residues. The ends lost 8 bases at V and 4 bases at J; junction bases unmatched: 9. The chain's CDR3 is CASAGTSDPDTQYF. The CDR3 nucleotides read TGCGCCAGCGCCGGCACTAGCGATCCAGATACGCAGTATTTT.

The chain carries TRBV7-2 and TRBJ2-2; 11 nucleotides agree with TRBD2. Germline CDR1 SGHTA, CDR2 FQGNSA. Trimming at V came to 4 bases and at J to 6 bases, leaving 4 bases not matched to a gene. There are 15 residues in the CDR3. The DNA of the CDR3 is TGTGCCAGCAGCTCTAGCGGGGGGTTGGCCGGGGAGCTGTTTTTT. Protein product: CASSSSGGLAGELFF.

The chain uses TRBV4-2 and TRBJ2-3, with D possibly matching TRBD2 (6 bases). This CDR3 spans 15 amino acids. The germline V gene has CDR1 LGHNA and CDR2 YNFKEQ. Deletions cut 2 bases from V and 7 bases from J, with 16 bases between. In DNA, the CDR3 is TGTGCCAGCAGCCAAATGGGGACTCCCGGAAATACGCAGTATTTT. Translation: CASSQMGTPGNTQYF.

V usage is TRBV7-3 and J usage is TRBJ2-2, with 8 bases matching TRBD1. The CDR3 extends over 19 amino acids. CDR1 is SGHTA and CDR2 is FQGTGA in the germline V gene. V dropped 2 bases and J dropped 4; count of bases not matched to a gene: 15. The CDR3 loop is CASSLFPPGGVGSTGELFF. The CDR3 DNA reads TGTGCCAGCAGCTTATTCCCACCAGGGGGCGTTGGATCCACCGGGGAGCTGTTTTTT.

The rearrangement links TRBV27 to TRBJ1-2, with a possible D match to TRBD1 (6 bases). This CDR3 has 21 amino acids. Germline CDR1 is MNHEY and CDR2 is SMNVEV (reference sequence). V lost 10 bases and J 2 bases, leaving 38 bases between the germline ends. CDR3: CATELGMEIRPQDSSNYGYTF. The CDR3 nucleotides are TGTGCCACCGAACTCGGCATGGAGATTCGACCCCAGGACAGCTCCAACTATGGCTACACCTTC.